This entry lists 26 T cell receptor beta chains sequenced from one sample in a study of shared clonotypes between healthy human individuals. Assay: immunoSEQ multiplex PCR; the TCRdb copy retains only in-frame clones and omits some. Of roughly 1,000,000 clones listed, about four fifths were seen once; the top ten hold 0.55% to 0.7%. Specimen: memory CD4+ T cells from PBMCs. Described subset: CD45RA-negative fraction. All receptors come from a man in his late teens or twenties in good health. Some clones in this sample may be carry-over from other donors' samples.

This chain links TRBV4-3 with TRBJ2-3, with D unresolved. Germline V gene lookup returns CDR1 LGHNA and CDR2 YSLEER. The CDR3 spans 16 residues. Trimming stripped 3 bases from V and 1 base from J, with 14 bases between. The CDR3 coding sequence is TGCGCCAGCAGCCAGTTGAGTCTTGGACGCACAGATACGCAGTATTTT. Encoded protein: CASSQLSLGRTDTQYF.

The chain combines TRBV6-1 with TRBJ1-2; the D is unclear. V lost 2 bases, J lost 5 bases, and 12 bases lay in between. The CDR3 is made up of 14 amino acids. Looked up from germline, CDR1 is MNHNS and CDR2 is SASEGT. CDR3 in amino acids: CASSEKGYRYGYTF. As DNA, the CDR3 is TGTGCCAGCAGTGAAAAAGGGTATAGGTATGGCTACACCTTC.

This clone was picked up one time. The CDR3 reads CASSLSGGGNTIYF. CDR3 bases: TGCGCCAGCAGCTTGTCAGGGGGAGGAAACACCATATATTTT. The chain has TRBV5-1 and TRBJ1-3; TRBD1 matches at 7 bases. The CDR3 length is 14 residues. V lost 1 base and J lost 4; bases outside the gene matches: 2. Germline V gene lookup returns CDR1 SGHRS and CDR2 YFSETQ. The variable domain in full, with the rest retrieved from reference TRBV5-1 and TRBJ1-3, is KAGVTQTPRYLIKTRGQQVTLSCSPISGHRSVSWYQQTPGQGLQFLFEYFSETQRNKGNFPGRFSGRQFSNSRSEMNVSTLELGDSALYLCASSLSGGGNTIYFGEGSWLTVV.

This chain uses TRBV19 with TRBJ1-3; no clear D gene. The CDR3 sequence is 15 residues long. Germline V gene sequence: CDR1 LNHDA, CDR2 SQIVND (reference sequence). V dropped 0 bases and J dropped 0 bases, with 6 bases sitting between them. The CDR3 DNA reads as TGTGCCAGTAGTATAGATCGGATCTCTGGAAACACCATATATTTT. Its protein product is CASSIDRISGNTIYF.

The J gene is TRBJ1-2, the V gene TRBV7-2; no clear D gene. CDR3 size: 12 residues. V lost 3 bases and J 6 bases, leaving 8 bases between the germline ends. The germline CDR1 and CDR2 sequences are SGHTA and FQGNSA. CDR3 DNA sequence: TGTGCCAGCAGCTTGCGGACTCATGGCTACACCTTC. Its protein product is CASSLRTHGYTF.

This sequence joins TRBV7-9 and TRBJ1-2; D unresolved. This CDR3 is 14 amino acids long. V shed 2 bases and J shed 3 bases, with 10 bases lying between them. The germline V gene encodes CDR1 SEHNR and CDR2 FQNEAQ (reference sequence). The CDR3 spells CASSLLGLDYGYTF. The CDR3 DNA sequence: TGTGCCAGCAGCTTACTCGGACTGGACTATGGCTACACCTTC.

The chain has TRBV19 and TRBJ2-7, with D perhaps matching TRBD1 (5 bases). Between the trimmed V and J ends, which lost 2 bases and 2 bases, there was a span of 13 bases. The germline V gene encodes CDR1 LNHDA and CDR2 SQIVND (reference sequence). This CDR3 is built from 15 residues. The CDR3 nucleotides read TGTGCCAGTAGTATATCGGTGGGGCAGGCCTACGAGCAGTACTTC. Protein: CASSISVGQAYEQYF. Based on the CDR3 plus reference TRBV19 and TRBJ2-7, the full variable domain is DGGITQSPKYLFRKEGQNVTLSCEQNLNHDAMYWYRQDPGQGLRLIYYSQIVNDFQKGDIAEGYSVSREKKESFPLTVTSAQKNPTAFYLCASSISVGQAYEQYFGPGTRLTVT.

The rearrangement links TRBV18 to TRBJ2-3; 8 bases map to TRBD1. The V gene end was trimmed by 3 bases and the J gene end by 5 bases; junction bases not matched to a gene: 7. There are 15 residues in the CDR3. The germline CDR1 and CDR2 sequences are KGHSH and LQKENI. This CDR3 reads CASSPVRGQEDTQYF. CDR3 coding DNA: TGTGCCAGCTCACCGGTCAGGGGGCAGGAAGATACGCAGTATTTT.

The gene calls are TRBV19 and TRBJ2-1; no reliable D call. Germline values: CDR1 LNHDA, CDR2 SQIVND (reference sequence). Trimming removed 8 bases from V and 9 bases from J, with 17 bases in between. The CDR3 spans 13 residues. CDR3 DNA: TGTGCCAGTCGGCCCCCCAAGTCGGGTGAGCAGTTCTTC. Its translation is CASRPPKSGEQFF.

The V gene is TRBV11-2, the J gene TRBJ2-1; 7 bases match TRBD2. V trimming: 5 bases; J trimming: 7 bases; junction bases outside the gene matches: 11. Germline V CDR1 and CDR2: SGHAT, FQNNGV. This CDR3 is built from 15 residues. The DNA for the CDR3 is TGTGCCAGCAGCCCGAGCGGACTAGTTGGGAATGAGCAGTTCTTC. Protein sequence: CASSPSGLVGNEQFF.

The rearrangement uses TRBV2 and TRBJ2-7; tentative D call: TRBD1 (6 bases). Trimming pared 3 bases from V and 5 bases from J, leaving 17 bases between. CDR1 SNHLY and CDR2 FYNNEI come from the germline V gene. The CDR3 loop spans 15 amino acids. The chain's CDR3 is CASSESGWTVDEQYF. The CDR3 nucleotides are TGTGCCAGCAGTGAGTCGGGCTGGACAGTGGACGAGCAGTACTTC.

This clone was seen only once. This chain's CDR3 is CASSQQDRGTYEQYF. In DNA form, the CDR3 reads TGTGCCAGCAGCCAGCAAGACCGAGGGACCTACGAGCAGTACTTC. This chain connects TRBV5-8 to TRBJ2-7, with D possibly being TRBD2 (5 bases). Trimming left V 4 bases short and J 2 bases short, with 16 bases between. Per germline, CDR1 SGHTS and CDR2 YDEGEE. This CDR3 is built from 15 residues.

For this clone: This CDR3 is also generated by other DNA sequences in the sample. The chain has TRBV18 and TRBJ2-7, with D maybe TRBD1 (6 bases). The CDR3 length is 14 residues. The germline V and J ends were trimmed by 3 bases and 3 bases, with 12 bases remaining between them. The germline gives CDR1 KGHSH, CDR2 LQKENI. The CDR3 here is CASSPGRGDYEQYF. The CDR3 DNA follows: TGTGCCAGCTCACCGGGCAGGGGTGACTACGAGCAGTACTTC. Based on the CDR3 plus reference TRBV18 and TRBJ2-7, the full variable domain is NAGVMQNPRHLVRRRGQEARLRCSPMKGHSHVYWYRQLPEEGLKFMVYLQKENIIDESGMPKERFSAEFPKEGPSILRIQQVVRGDSAAYFCASSPGRGDYEQYFGPGTRLTVT.

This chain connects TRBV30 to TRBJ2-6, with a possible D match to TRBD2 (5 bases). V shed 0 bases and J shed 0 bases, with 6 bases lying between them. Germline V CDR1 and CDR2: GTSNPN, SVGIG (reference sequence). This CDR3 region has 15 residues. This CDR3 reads CAWSVGSSGANVLTF. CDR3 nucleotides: TGTGCCTGGAGTGTGGGGAGCTCTGGGGCCAACGTCCTGACTTTC.

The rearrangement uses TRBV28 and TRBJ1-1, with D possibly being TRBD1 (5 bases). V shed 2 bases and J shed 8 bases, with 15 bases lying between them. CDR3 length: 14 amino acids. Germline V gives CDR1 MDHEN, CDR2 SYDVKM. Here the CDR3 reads CASSLPAGGLEAFF. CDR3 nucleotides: TGTGCCAGCAGTTTACCGGCTGGGGGGTTAGAAGCTTTCTTT.

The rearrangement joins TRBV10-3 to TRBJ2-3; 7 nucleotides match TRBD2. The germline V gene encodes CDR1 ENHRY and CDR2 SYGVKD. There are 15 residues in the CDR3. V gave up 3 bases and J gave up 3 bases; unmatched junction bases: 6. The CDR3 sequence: CAISDPGRETDTQYF. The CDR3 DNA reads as TGTGCCATCAGTGACCCAGGGCGGGAGACAGATACGCAGTATTTT.

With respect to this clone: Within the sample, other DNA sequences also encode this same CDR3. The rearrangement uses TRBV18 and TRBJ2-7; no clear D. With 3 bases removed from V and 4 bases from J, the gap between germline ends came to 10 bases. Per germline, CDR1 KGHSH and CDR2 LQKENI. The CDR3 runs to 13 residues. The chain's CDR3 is CASSPPVGYEQYF. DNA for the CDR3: TGTGCCAGCTCACCCCCCGTCGGATACGAGCAGTACTTC.

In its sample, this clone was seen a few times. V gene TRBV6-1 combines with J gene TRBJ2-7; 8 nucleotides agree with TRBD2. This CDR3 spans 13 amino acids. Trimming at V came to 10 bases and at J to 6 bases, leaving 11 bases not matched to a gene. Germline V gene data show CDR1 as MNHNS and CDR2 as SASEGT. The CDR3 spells CAMDGAGVGEQYF. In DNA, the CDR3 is TGTGCCATGGACGGAGCGGGAGTCGGCGAGCAGTACTTC.

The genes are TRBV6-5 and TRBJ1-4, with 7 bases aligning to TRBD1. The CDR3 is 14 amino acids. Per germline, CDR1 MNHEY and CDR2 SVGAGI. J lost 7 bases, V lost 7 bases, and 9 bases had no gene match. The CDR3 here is CASTRKGAVEKLFF. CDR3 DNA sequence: TGTGCCAGCACACGTAAGGGGGCCGTTGAAAAACTGTTTTTT.

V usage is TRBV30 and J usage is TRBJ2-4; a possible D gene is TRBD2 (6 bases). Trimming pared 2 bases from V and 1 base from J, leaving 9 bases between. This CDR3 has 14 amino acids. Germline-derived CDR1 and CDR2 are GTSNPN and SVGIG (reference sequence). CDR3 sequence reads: CAWSKSGAKNIQYF. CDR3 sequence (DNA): TGTGCCTGGAGTAAAAGCGGGGCCAAAAACATTCAGTACTTC.

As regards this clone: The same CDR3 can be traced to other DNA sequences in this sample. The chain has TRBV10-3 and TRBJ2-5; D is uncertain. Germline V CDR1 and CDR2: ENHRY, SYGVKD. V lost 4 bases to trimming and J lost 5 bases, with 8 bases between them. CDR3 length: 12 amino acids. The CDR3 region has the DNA TGTGCCATCAGTGGACAACGGGAGACCCAGTACTTC. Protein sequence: CAISGQRETQYF.

In DNA, the CDR3 is TGTGCCAGCAGGAGTGGGGCCTACGAGCAGTACTTC. This gives the protein CASRSGAYEQYF. The V gene is TRBV2, the J gene TRBJ2-7; D gene ambiguous. Germline V CDR1 and CDR2: SNHLY, FYNNEI. The CDR3 runs 12 residues. The V and J ends lost 6 bases and 2 bases respectively, with 8 bases between them. The full variable domain, completed using reference TRBV2 and TRBJ2-7, is EPEVTQTPSHQVTQMGQEVILRCVPISNHLYFYWYRQILGQKVEFLVSFYNNEISEKSEIFDDQFSVERPDGSNFTLKIRSTKLEDSAMYFCASRSGAYEQYFGPGTRLTVT.

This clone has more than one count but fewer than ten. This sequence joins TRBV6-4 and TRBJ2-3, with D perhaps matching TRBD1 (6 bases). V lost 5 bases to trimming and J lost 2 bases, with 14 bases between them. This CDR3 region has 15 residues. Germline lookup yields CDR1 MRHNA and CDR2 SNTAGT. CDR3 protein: CASSRTGTLTDTQYF. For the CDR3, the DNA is TGTGCCAGCAGTAGGACCGGGACACTCACAGATACGCAGTATTTT.

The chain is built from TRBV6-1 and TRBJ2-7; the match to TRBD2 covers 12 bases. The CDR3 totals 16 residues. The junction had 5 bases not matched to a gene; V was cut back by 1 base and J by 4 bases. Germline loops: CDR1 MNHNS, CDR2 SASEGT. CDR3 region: CASSEGLAGAPYEQYF. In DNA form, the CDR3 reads TGTGCCAGCAGTGAAGGACTAGCGGGAGCCCCATACGAGCAGTACTTC.

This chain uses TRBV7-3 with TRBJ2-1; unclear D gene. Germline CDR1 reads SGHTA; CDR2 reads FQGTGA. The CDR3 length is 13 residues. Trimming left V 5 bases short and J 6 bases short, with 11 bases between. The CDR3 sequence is CASSRDGTNEQFF. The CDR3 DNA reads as TGTGCCAGCAGCCGAGACGGTACCAATGAGCAGTTCTTC.

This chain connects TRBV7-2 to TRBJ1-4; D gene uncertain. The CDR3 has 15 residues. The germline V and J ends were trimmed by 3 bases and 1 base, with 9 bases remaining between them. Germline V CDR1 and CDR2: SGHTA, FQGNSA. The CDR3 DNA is TGTGCCAGCAGCTTCCCCTTAGGAACTAATGAAAAACTGTTTTTT. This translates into CASSFPLGTNEKLFF.